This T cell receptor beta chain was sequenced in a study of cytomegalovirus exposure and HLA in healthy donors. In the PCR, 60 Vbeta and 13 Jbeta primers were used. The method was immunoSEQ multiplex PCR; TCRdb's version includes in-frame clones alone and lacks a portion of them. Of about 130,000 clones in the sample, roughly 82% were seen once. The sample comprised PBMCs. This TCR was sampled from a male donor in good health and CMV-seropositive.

CDR3: CAWSRRERETQYF. As DNA, the CDR3 is TGTGCCTGGAGTCGGAGGGAACGAGAGACCCAGTACTTC. The chain combines TRBV30 with TRBJ2-5; tentatively, D is TRBD2 (6 bases). V dropped 2 bases and J dropped 4 bases, with 11 bases sitting between them. The CDR3 spans 13 residues. CDR1 is GTSNPN, CDR2 SVGIG, per germline (reference sequence).